This T cell receptor (beta chain) was identified during a study of blood T cells in healthy people across ages. The authors ran a second PCR of roughly 6 to 12 cycles using a sample-barcoded 5' primer and a J-beta primer mix. One entry per CDR3 protein, called by TCRdb with MiXCR from the 5' RACE reads. The table lists roughly 1,500,000 distinct CDR3 sequences, 30% to 40% of them singletons, with over 9% in the top ten. This CDR3 region has 15 residues. Germline V CDR1 and CDR2: SEHNR, FQNEAQ (reference sequence). Concerning this clonotype itself: Its antigen is currently unknown. One junction end disagrees with the germline gene, perhaps due to a read error.

Overall study findings and caveats: Older age coincided with a roughly linear decline in TCR beta diversity per million T cells.

The chain couples TRBV7-9 to TRBJ1-4; D is undetermined. This receptor was obtained from a woman between 25 and 40 years old in good health. The sequenced material came from blood. The CDR3: CDSSLEVPTNEKLFF. The CDR3 nucleotides are TGTGACAGCAGCTTAGAAGTCCCTACTAATGAAAAACTGTTTTTT.